The sequence of this T cell receptor (beta chain) was determined in a study of blood T cell dynamics during melanoma immunotherapy. Generated by immunoSEQ multiplex PCR, the TCRdb table keeps only in-frame clones and is missing some. The table shows about 14,000 clones, with more than 80% occurring only once. Time point defined: week 3, after first cycle of checkpoint inhibitor. This CDR3 has 17 residues. Trimming shortened V by 1 base and J by 0 bases, and 10 bases separated the two germline ends. Germline loops: CDR1 LNHDA, CDR2 SQIVND (reference sequence). The clonotype comes from a human donor with melanoma. The rearrangement uses TRBV19 and TRBJ2-6; no clear D gene. The sample here was blood, taken from a patient treated with checkpoint blockade. The CDR3 region has the DNA TGTGCCAGTAGTATAGTGCCCCGTGACTCTGGGGCCAACGTCCTGACTTTC. This encodes CASSIVPRDSGANVLTF.